This TCR beta chain was obtained from a study of cytomegalovirus exposure and HLA in healthy donors. Study-wide findings and caveats: Investigators reported 164 TCR beta chains as tied to cytomegalovirus.

The study drew the donors from its 120-subject validation cohort, separate from the roughly 700-subject first cohort. TCRdb keeps only in-frame clones here, not all; method: immunoSEQ multiplex PCR. The sample has around 61,000 clones; 80% to 95% are singletons. For this clone: Its matching antigen is unknown.

Germline assignment: CDR1 SNHLY and CDR2 FYNNEI. The J segment lost 6 bases and the V segment lost 8 bases, leaving 6 bases of the junction unmatched. The CDR3 spans 14 residues. The chain is built from TRBV2 and TRBJ2-1; 11 bases fit TRBD2. The sequenced sample was PBMCs. The receptor was isolated from a man aged 18-30 years in good health and CMV-seropositive. CDR3 sequence (DNA): TGTGCCAGCCAACTAGCGGGAGTCCCCAATGAGCAGTTCTTC. Translation: CASQLAGVPNEQFF. The variable domain in full, with the rest retrieved from reference TRBV2 and TRBJ2-1, is EPEVTQTPSHQVTQMGQEVILRCVPISNHLYFYWYRQILGQKVEFLVSFYNNEISEKSEIFDDQFSVERPDGSNFTLKIRSTKLEDSAMYFCASQLAGVPNEQFFGPGTRLTVL.